This T cell receptor beta chain was obtained from a study of cytomegalovirus exposure and HLA in healthy donors. CDR3 length: 13 amino acids. The ends were cut back, 1 base at V and 3 bases at J, with 4 bases in the middle. Germline CDR1 SGHTA, CDR2 FQGNSA. Primers: 60 Vbeta forward and 13 Jbeta reverse. Clones were sequenced by immunoSEQ multiplex PCR, and TCRdb holds only the in-frame ones, with some missing. The table has around 95,000 clones, around 72% seen once. The chain has TRBV7-2 and TRBJ2-1, with no clear D. The receptor was derived from a male donor in good health and CMV-seronegative. The specimen was PBMCs. The CDR3 protein is CASSLVIYNEQFF. The DNA for the CDR3 is TGTGCCAGCAGCTTAGTTATCTACAATGAGCAGTTCTTC.